The T cell receptor (beta chain) described here comes from a study of T cell responses to AZD1222 COVID-19 vaccine (dated by TCRdb to the early 2020s). In terms of the full investigation: Because spike-specific TCR depth and breadth did not differ between the two schedules, AZD1222 recipients who got a second dose at roughly 4 weeks were pooled with those who got a second dose at roughly 12 weeks. TCR sequencing covered 230 or so trial participants: 207 given two doses of AZD1222 and around 25 given two doses of MenACWY control vaccine. Trial participants were enrolled by age into subgroups of 18-55, 56-69 and 70-plus years, and around 150, 28 and 57 TCR-sequenced participants, respectively, were included in these subgroups.

Worth noting for this clone: Its binding antigen is unknown. Base qualities are not recorded, but no much larger clone differs from it by a single base.

Trimming costs V 2 bases and J 6 bases, and their ends lie 13 bases apart. The CDR3, cysteine through phenylalanine, is 14 amino acids long. Only CDR3 DNA remains: 42 bases, in frame from the first base. Based on the germline V gene, the CDR1 and CDR2 sequences are MNHEY and SVGAGI. The CDR3 regions of human TCRbeta chains were analyzed by immunosequencing. The source study handled its data this way. TCRs in the repertoires were matched against a reference library of SARS-CoV-2-specific TCRs that had been generated with the MIRA antigen-specificity platform. Breadth was defined as the fraction of unique TCRs that were SARS-CoV-2-associated, and depth was defined as the fraction of total T cells that were SARS-CoV-2-associated. Each spike-specific TCR was assigned to its reactive spike region and to a CD4 or CD8 class using the MIRA data. Log10-transformed breadth and depth values were compared by one-way ANOVA with Sidak's multiple comparisons tests. In TCRdb, the immuneACCESS table is reduced to in-frame sequences with V and J assigned. These tables do not hold every clone; where another copy was compared, an unresolved V gene accounts for under half, and the others remain unexplained. The V and J calls and clone size come from that table; D and trimming were worked out from the DNA. Within this sample are about 150,000 clones, with about 91% of them counted one time only. The ten largest clones capture 1.1% to 1.5% of the sample.

Results the study describes overall, beyond this receptor: CD4 TCRs associated with the vaccine covered the entire spike protein, and the dominant responses were in regions 160-218 and 743-854. Only six AZD1222 recipients were SARS-CoV-2 seropositive at baseline, limiting conclusions about previously exposed vaccinees. In the small 56-69-year group, the increase in depth fell short of significance, most likely because of low power. Reportedly, almost half of the unique spike-specific TCRs recognized epitopes lying outside the regions that are mutated in the B.1.351 and B.1.1.7 variants. Because no day 14 peak-response samples were available, repertoires were characterized only after the peak T cell response. Most participants were white British and females outnumbered males, and the authors suggested that clonal diversity may have been underestimated. After two AZD1222 doses, both the breadth and the depth of spike-specific TCRs were significantly higher than at day 0 and than in MenACWY recipients.

The time point label corresponds to: baseline before first vaccination. Vaccinee samples came from UK trials COV001 and COV002, including a single-blind randomized controlled phase 2/3 trial of AZD1222 (ChAdOx1 nCoV-19) in healthy adults. Trial participant PBMC samples were collected at day 0 and day 28 after the second dose for TCRbeta chain sequencing. The sequence links TRBV6-5 to TRBJ1-2; no confident D gene assignment can be made. The receptor's source is an adult in good health. The sequencing here drew on peripheral blood, taken on day 0 of AZD1222 vaccination. The CDR3 region reads CASSYGQAGDGYTF. The bases read TGTGCCAGCAGTTACGGTCAGGCTGGGGATGGCTACACCTTC.